Given below is one T cell receptor (beta chain) in context. A much larger clone lies one base from this, so it may be a read error. The data derive from a study of T-cell reconstitution after alpha-beta-depleted transplantation in children. Preparing the TCRbeta library involved the use of unique molecular identifiers. TCRdb re-called the PCR reads through MiXCR, storing one row per CDR3 protein. The sample lists roughly 590,000 distinct CDR3 sequences, 16% occurring once. Per germline, CDR1 SEHNR and CDR2 FQNEAQ (reference sequence). The CDR3 extends over 14 amino acids. This receptor was taken from a human donor who donated a stem cell graft to a child with acute myeloid leukemia. V usage is TRBV7-9 and J usage is TRBJ2-1; maybe TRBD2 (6 bases). The sample was PBMCs from the stem cell graft donor, taken from the stem cell graft. The CDR3 DNA follows: TGTGCCAGCAAGGAGGGGAACACCTACAATGCGCAGTTCTTC. This encodes CASKEGNTYNAQFF.